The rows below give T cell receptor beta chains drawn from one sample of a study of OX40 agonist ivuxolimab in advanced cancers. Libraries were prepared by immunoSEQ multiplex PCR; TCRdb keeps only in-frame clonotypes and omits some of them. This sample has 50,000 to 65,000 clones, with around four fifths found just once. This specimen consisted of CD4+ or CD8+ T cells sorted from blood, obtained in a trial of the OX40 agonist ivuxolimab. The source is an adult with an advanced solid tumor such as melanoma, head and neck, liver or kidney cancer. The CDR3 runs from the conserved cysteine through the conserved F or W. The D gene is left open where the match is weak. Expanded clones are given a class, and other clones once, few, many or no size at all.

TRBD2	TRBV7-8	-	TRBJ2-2	CASSLGLATTGELFF	TGTGCCAGCAGCTTGGGACTAGCAACCACCGGGGAGCTGTTTTTT
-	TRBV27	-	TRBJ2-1	CASSYFSGNNEQFF	TGTGCCAGCAGTTATTTTTCAGGGAACAATGAGCAGTTCTTC
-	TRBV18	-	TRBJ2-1	CASLRGGAYNEQFF	TGTGCCAGCCTCAGGGGGGGAGCGTACAATGAGCAGTTCTTC
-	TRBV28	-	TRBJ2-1	CASSPVNFLAPNEQFF	TGTGCCAGCAGCCCAGTTAATTTCCTAGCTCCCAATGAGCAGTTCTTC
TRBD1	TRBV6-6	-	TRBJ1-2	CASSYTTGGLYYF	TGTGCCAGCAGTTACACGACAGGGGGCTTATATTATTTC
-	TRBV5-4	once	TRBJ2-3	CASSYGQFFIDTQYF	TGTGCCAGCAGTTATGGACAGTTTTTCATAGATACGCAGTATTTT
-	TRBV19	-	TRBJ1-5	CASSIGHISWDQPQHF	TGTGCCAGTAGTATAGGCCACATTAGCTGGGATCAGCCCCAGCATTTT
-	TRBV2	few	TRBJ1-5	CASSDSYQPQHF	TGTGCCAGCAGCGACAGTTATCAGCCCCAGCATTTT
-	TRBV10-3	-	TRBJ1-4	CAISESQGEKLFF	TGTGCCATCAGTGAGTCGCAGGGAGAAAAACTGTTTTTT
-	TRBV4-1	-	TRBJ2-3	CASSQEGGSARTDTQYF	TGCGCCAGCAGCCAAGAAGGGGGTAGCGCACGCACAGATACGCAGTATTTT
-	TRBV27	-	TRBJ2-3	CASSAGRTDTQYF	TGTGCCAGCAGTGCCGGGCGCACAGATACGCAGTATTTT
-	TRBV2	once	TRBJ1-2	CASSMAGLYGYTF	TGTGCCAGCAGTATGGCCGGGCTCTATGGCTACACCTTC
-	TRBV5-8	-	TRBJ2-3	CASTFSGDTQYF	TGTGCCAGCACCTTTAGTGGGGATACGCAGTATTTT
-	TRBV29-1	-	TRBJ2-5	CSVLQGHQETQYF	TGCAGCGTCCTACAGGGTCACCAAGAGACCCAGTACTTC
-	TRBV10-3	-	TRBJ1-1	CAISPDQNTEAFF	TGTGCCATCAGTCCAGACCAGAACACTGAAGCTTTCTTT
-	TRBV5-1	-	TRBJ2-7	CASSLAGARSYEQYF	TGCGCCAGCAGCTTGGCCGGAGCTCGATCCTACGAGCAGTACTTC
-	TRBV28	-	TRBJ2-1	CASRVDTAEYNEQFF	TGTGCCAGCAGGGTGGACACGGCAGAATACAATGAGCAGTTCTTC
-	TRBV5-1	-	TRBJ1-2	CASSLIGDIYGYTF	TGCGCCAGCAGCTTAATCGGGGACATTTATGGCTACACCTTC
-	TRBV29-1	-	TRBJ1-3	CSVTGTGNTIYF	TGCAGCGTTACAGGGACGGGAAACACCATATATTTT
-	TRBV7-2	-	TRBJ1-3	CASSLGGGPGNTIYF	TGTGCCAGCAGCTTAGGGGGGGGCCCTGGAAACACCATATATTTT
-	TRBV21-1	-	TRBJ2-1	CASSKAQASGVHGGEQFF	TGTGCCAGCAGCAAAGCGCAGGCTAGCGGCGTCCATGGGGGTGAGCAGTTCTTC
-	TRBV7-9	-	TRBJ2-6	CASSPRVSGANVLTF	TGTGCCAGCAGCCCTCGGGTCTCTGGGGCCAACGTCCTGACTTTC
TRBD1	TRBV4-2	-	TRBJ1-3	CASSQEDRAGNTIYF	TGTGCCAGCAGCCAAGAAGACAGGGCTGGAAACACCATATATTTT
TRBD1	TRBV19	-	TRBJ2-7	CASRTGTDYEQYF	TGTGCCAGTAGAACCGGGACAGACTACGAGCAGTACTTC
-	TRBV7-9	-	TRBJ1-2	CASSLEGFDYGYTF	TGTGCCAGCAGCTTAGAGGGGTTTGACTATGGCTACACCTTC
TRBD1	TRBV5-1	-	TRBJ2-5	CASSWPGTGGAEETQYF	TGCGCCAGCAGCTGGCCCGGGACAGGGGGGGCCGAAGAGACCCAGTACTTC
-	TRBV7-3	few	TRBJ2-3	CASSLGEKADTQYF	TGTGCCAGCAGCTTAGGGGAGAAGGCAGATACGCAGTATTTT
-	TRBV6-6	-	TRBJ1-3	CAATGRGDQNTIYF	TGTGCCGCTACGGGACGGGGGGACCAGAACACCATATATTTT
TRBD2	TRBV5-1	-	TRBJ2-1	CASSLGGTSLNEQFF	TGCGCCAGCAGCTTGGGAGGGACTAGTCTCAATGAGCAGTTCTTC
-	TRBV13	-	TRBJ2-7	CASSLGGKIYEQYF	TGTGCCAGCAGCTTAGGGGGGAAAATCTACGAGCAGTACTTC
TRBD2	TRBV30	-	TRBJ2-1	CAWTSGRASYNEQFF	TGTGCCTGGACTAGCGGGAGGGCCTCCTACAATGAGCAGTTCTTC
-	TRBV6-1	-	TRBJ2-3	CATLLAVTDTQYF	TGTGCCACCCTACTAGCCGTCACAGATACGCAGTATTTT
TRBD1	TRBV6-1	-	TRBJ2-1	CASSAYGTGSNEQFF	TGTGCCAGCAGTGCATACGGGACAGGGTCGAATGAGCAGTTCTTC
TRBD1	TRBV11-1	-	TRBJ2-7	CASSARQGHSYEQYF	TGTGCCAGCAGCGCTCGACAGGGCCACTCCTACGAGCAGTACTTC
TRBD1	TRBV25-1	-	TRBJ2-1	CASSEWDRANYNEQFF	TGTGCCAGCAGTGAATGGGACAGGGCTAATTACAATGAGCAGTTCTTC
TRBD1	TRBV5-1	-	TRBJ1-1	CASSPHRGTEAFF	TGCGCCAGCAGCCCCCACAGGGGCACTGAAGCTTTCTTT
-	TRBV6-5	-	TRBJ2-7	CATRQTLKVYEQYF	TGTGCCACTCGACAGACCCTGAAGGTATACGAGCAGTACTTC
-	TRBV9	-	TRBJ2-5	CASSVGRKETQYF	TGTGCCAGCAGCGTAGGCCGGAAAGAGACCCAGTACTTC
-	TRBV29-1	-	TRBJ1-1	CSVEDGGRNTEAFF	TGCAGCGTTGAAGACGGGGGGCGAAACACTGAAGCTTTCTTT
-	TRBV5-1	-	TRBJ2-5	CASSWAVGASDGQYF	TGCGCCAGCAGCTGGGCCGTCGGAGCGTCCGATGGCCAGTACTTC
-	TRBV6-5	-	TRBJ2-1	CASSAPNEQFF	TGTGCCAGCAGTGCGCCCAATGAGCAGTTCTTC
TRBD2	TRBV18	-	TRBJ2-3	CASSPLSPTSGTDTQYF	TGTGCCAGCTCACCACTGAGCCCCACTAGCGGAACAGATACGCAGTATTTT
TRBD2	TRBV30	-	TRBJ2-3	CAWSPLWTSPTASTDTQYF	TGTGCCTGGAGCCCCCTATGGACTAGCCCTACTGCAAGCACAGATACGCAGTATTTT
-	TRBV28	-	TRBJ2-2	CASTPRRGTGELFF	TGTGCCAGCACCCCCCGTCGCGGCACCGGGGAGCTGTTTTTT
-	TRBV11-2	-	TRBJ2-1	CASSFVEGNEQFF	TGTGCCAGCAGCTTTGTCGAGGGTAATGAGCAGTTCTTC
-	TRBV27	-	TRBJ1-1	CASGDPKTEAFF	TGTGCCAGCGGGGACCCAAAGACTGAAGCTTTCTTT
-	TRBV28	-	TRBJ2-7	CASSSRQTREQYF	TGTGCCAGCAGTTCAAGACAGACTAGGGAGCAGTACTTC
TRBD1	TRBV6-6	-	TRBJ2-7	CASAGTGEPYEQYF	TGTGCCAGCGCCGGGACAGGGGAACCCTACGAGCAGTACTTC
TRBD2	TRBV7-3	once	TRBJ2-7	CASSLPEREAYEQYF	TGTGCCAGCAGCTTACCTGAGCGGGAAGCCTACGAGCAGTACTTC
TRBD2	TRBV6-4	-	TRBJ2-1	CASRALAGGSNEQFF	TGTGCCAGCAGGGCCCTAGCGGGGGGGAGTAATGAGCAGTTCTTC
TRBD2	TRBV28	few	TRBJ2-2	CASSLPGLAGIRGELFF	TGTGCCAGCAGTTTACCGGGACTAGCGGGAATACGGGGGGAGCTGTTTTTT
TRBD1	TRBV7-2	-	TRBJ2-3	CASSLRQGGGTDTQYF	TGTGCCAGCAGCCTGAGACAGGGGGGAGGCACAGATACGCAGTATTTT
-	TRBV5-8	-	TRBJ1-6	CASSSPWGNSPLHF	TGTGCCAGCAGCTCCCCGTGGGGGAATTCACCCCTCCACTTT
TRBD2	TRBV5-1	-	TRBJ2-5	CASSGAGRANGETQYF	TGCGCCAGCAGCGGAGCGGGAAGGGCCAATGGGGAGACCCAGTACTTC
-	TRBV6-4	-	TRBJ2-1	CASSDGPLDEQFF	TGTGCCAGCAGTGATGGCCCTTTGGATGAGCAGTTCTTC
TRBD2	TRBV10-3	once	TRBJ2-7	CAISAGGSYEQYF	TGTGCCATCAGTGCGGGGGGCTCCTACGAGCAGTACTTC
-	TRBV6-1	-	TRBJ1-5	CASKGGEGNQPQHF	TGTGCCAGCAAGGGTGGGGAAGGCAATCAGCCCCAGCATTTT
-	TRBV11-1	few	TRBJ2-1	CASSSLRGYNEQFF	TGTGCCAGCAGCTCGCTCCGAGGGTACAATGAGCAGTTCTTC
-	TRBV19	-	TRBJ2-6	CASSGGPSGANVLTF	TGTGCCAGTAGTGGGGGCCCCTCTGGGGCCAACGTCCTGACTTTC